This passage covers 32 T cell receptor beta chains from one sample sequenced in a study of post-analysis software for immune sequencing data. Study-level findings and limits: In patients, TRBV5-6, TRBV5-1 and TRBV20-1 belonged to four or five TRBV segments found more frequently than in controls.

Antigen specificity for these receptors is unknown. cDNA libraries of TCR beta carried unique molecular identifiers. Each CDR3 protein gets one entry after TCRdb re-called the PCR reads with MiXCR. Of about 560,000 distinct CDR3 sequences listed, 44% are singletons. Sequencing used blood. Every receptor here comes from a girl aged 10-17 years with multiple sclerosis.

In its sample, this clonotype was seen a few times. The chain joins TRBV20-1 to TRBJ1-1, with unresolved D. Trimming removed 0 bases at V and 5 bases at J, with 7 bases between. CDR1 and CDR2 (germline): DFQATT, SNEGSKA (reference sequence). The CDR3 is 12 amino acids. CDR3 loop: CSARDRETEAFF. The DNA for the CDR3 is TGCAGTGCTAGAGATCGCGAGACTGAAGCTTTCTTT.

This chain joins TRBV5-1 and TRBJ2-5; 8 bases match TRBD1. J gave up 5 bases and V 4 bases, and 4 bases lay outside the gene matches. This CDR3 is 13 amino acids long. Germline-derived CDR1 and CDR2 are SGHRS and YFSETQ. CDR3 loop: CASSKDRVETQYF. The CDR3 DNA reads TGCGCCAGCAGCAAGGACAGGGTCGAGACCCAGTACTTC.

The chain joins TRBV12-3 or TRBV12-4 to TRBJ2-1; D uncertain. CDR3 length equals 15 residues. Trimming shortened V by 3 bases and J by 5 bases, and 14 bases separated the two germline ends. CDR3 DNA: TGTGCCAGCAGTTTTGGTTCTGGCCTACACAATGAGCAGTTCTTC. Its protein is CASSFGSGLHNEQFF.

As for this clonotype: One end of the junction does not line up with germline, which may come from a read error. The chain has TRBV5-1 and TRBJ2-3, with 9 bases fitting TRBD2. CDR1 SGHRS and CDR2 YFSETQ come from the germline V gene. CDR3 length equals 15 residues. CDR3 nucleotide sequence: TGTGCCAGCAGCTTGCGACTAGCGGACACAGATACGCAGTATTTT. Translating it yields CASSLRLADTDTQYF.

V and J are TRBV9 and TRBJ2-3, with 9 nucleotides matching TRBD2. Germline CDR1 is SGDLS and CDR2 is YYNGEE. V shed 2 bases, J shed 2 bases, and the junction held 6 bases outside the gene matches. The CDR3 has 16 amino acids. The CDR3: CASSVAGGPDTDTQYF. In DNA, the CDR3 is TGTGCCAGCAGCGTCGCGGGGGGGCCGGACACAGATACGCAGTATTTT.

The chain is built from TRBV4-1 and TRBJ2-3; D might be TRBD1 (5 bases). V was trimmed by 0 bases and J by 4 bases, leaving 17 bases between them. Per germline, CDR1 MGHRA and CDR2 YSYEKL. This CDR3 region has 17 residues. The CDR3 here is CASSQEIGVSGPDTQYF. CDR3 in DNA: TGCGCCAGCAGCCAAGAAATAGGGGTCTCGGGTCCAGATACGCAGTATTTT.

This CDR3 is CASSRLDEQFF. The CDR3 DNA reads TGTGCCAGCAGCCGGTTGGATGAGCAGTTCTTC. The chain employs TRBV3-1 and TRBJ2-1; D gene unclear. The germline V gene has CDR1 LGHDT and CDR2 YNNKEL (reference sequence). Trimming took 4 bases from V and 8 from J, leaving 6 bases between them. This CDR3 is built from 11 residues.

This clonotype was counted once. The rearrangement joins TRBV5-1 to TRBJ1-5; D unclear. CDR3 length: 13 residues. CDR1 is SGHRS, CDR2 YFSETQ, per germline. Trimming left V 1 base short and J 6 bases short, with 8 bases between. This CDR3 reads CASSLFPGQPQHF. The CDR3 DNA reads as TGCGCCAGCAGCTTGTTCCCAGGTCAGCCCCAGCATTTT. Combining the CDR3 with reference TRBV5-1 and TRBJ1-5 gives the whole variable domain KAGVTQTPRYLIKTRGQQVTLSCSPISGHRSVSWYQQTPGQGLQFLFEYFSETQRNKGNFPGRFSGRQFSNSRSEMNVSTLELGDSALYLCASSLFPGQPQHFGDGTRLSIL.

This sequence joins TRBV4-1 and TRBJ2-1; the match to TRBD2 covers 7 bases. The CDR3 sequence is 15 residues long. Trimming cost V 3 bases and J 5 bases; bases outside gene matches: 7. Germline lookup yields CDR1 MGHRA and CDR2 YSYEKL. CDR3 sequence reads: CASSQDGRTDNEQFF. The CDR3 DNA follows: TGCGCCAGCAGCCAGGACGGGAGGACGGACAATGAGCAGTTCTTC.

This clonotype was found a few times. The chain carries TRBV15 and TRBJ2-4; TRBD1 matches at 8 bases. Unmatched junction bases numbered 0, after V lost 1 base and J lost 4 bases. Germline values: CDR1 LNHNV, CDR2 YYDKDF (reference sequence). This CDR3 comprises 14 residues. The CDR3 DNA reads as TGTGCCACCAGCAGAGGGACAGGGAAAAACATTCAGTACTTC. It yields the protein CATSRGTGKNIQYF.

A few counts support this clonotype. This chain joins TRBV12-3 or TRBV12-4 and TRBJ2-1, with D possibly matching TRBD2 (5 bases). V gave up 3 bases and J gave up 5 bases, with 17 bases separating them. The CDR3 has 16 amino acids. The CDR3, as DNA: TGTGCCAGCAGTTTTATTACTAGTAGTTTGGACAATGAGCAGTTCTTC. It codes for CASSFITSSLDNEQFF.

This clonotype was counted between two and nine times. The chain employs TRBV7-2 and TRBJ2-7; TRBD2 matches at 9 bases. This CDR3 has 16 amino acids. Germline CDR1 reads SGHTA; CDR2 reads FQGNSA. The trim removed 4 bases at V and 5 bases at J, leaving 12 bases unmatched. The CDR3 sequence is CASSSPPGGGANEQYF. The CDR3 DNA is TGTGCCAGCAGCTCGCCCCCGGGCGGGGGGGCCAACGAGCAGTACTTC. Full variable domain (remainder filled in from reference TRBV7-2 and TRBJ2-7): GAGVSQSPSNKVTEKGKDVELRCDPISGHTALYWYRQSLGQGLEFLIYFQGNSAPDKSGLPSDRFSAERTGGSVSTLTIQRTQQEDSAVYLCASSSPPGGGANEQYFGPGTRLTVT.

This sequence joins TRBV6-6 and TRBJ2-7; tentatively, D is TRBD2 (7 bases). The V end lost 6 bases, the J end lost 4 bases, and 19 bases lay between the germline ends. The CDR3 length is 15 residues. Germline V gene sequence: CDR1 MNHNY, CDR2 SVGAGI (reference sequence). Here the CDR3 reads CASRRGGGSQYEQYF. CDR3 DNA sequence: TGTGCCAGCAGAAGAGGGGGGGGAAGTCAATACGAGCAGTACTTC.

The chain's CDR3 is CASRTTGNLYGYTF. The CDR3 bases are TGTGCCAGCAGGACTACAGGGAACCTCTATGGCTACACCTTC. This chain connects TRBV5-6 to TRBJ1-2, with D possibly TRBD1 on 6 matching bases. V was pared by 5 bases and J by 4 bases, with 15 bases between. CDR1 and CDR2 from the germline V gene are SGHDT and YYEEEE. CDR3 length: 14 amino acids.

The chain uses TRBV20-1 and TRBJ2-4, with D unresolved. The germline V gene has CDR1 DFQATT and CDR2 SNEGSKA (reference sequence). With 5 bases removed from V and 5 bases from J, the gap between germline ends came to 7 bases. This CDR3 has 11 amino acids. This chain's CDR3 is CSAGRENIQYF. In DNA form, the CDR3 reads TGCAGTGCTGGCAGAGAAAACATTCAGTACTTC.

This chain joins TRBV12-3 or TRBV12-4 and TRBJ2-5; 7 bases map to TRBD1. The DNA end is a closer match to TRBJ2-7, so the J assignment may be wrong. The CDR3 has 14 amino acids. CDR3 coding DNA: TGTGCCAGCAGAAAACAGGGGAAATTCTACGAGCAGTACTTC. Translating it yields CASRKQGKFYEQYF.

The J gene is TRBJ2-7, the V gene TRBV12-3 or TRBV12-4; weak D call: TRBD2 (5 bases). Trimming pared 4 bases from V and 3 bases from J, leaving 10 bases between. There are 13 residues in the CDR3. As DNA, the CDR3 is TGTGCCAGCAGTTGGCTAGCTCACTACGAGCAGTACTTC. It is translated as CASSWLAHYEQYF.

The CDR3 reads CASGNRDEQYF. CDR3 DNA: TGCGCCAGCGGTAACCGAGACGAGCAGTACTTC. This chain uses TRBV10-2 with TRBJ2-7; no firm D call. The ends were cut back, 8 bases at V and 5 bases at J, with 10 bases in the middle. This CDR3 comprises 11 residues. Germline V gene lookup returns CDR1 WSHSY and CDR2 SAAADI.

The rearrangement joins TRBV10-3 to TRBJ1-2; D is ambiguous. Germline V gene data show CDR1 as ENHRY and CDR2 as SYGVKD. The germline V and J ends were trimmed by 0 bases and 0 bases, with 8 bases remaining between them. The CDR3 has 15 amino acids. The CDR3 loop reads CAISESIGSNYGYTF. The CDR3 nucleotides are TGTGCCATCAGTGAGTCGATCGGGTCTAACTATGGCTACACCTTC.

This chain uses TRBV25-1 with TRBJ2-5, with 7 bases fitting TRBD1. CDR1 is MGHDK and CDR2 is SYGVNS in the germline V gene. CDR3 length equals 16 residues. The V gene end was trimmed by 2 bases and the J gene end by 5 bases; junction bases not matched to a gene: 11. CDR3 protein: CASSEGRAGGSETQYF. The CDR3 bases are TGTGCCAGCAGTGAAGGGCGGGCAGGGGGTTCCGAGACCCAGTACTTC. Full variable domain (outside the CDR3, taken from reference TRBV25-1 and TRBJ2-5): EADIYQTPRYLVIGTGKKITLECSQTMGHDKMYWYQQDPGMELHLIHYSYGVNSTEKGDLSSESTVSRIRTEHFPLTLESARPSHTSQYLCASSEGRAGGSETQYFGPGTRLLVL.

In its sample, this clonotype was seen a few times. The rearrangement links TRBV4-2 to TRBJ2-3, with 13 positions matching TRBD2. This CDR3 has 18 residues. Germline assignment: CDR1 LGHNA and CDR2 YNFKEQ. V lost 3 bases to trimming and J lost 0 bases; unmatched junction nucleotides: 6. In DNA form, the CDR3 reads TGTGCCAGCAGCCACCTACTAGCGGGGGGGCTAAGCACAGATACGCAGTATTTT. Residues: CASSHLLAGGLSTDTQYF.

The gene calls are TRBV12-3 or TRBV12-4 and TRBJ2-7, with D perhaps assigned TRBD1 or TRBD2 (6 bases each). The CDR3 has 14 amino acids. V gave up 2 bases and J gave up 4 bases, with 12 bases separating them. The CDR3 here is CASSLPGAKYEQYF. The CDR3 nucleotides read TGTGCCAGCAGTTTACCGGGGGCCAAGTACGAGCAGTACTTC.

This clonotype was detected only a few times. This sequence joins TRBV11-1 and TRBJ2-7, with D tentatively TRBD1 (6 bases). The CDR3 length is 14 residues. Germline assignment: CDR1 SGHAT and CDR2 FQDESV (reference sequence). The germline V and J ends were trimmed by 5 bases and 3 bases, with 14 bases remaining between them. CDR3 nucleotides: TGTGCCAGCAGCCCCCTACAGGGACACTACGAGCAGTACTTC. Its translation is CASSPLQGHYEQYF.

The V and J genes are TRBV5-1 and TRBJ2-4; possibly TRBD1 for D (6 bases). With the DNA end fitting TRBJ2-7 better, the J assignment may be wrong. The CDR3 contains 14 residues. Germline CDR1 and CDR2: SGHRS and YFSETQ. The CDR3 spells CASSDTGIRHEQYF. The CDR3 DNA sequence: TGCGCCAGCAGCGACACAGGGATTCGGCACGAGCAGTACTTC.

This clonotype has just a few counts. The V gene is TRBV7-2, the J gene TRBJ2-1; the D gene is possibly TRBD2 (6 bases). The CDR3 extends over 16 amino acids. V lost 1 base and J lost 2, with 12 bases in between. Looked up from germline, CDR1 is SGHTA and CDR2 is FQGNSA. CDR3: CASSLDLGGTYNEQFF. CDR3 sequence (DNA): TGTGCCAGCAGCTTAGACCTCGGCGGGACCTACAATGAGCAGTTCTTC.

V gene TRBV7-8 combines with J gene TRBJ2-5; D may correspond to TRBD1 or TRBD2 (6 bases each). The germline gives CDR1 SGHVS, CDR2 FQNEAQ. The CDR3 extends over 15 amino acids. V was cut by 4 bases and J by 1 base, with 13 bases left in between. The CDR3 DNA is TGTGCCAGCAGCTCAGGGGTAGCGGTCCAAGAGACCCAGTACTTC. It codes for CASSSGVAVQETQYF.

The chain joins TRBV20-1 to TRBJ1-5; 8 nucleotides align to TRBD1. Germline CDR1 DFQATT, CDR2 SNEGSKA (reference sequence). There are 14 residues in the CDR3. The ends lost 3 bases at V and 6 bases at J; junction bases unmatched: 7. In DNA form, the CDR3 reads TGCAGTGCTAGGGTGACAGGGGCGCGTCAGCCCCAGCATTTT. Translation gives CSARVTGARQPQHF.

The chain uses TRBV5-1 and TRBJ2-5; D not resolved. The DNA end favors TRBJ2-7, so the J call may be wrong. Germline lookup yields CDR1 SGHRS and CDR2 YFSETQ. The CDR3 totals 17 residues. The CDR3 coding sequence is TGCGCCAGCAGCTTGGTTCCGTCGGAACGTAGTTCCTACGAGCAGTACTTC. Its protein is CASSLVPSERSSYEQYF.

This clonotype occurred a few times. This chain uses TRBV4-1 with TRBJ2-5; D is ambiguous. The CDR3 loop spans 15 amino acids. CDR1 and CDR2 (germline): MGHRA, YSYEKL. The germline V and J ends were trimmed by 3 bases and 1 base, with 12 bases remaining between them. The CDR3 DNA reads TGCGCCAGCAGCCACATCCAGGCGCCCCAAGAGACCCAGTACTTC. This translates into CASSHIQAPQETQYF.

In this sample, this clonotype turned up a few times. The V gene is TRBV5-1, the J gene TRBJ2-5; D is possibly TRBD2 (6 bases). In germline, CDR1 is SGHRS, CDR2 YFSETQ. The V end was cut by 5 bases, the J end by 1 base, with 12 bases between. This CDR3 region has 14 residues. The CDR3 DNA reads TGCGCCAGCAGAGTGAATAGCGGCCAAGAGACCCAGTACTTC. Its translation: CASRVNSGQETQYF. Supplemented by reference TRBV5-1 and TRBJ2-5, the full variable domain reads KAGVTQTPRYLIKTRGQQVTLSCSPISGHRSVSWYQQTPGQGLQFLFEYFSETQRNKGNFPGRFSGRQFSNSRSEMNVSTLELGDSALYLCASRVNSGQETQYFGPGTRLLVL.

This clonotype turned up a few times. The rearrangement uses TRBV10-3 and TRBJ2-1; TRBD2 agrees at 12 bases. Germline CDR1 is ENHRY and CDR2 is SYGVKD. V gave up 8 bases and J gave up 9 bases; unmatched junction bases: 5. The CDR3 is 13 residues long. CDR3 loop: CAIGLAGRGEQFF. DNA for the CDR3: TGTGCCATCGGACTAGCGGGACGGGGTGAGCAGTTCTTC.

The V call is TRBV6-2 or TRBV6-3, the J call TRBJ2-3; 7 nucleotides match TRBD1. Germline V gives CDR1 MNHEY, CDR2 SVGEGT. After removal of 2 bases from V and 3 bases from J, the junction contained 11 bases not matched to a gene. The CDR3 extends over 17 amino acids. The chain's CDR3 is CASSYDRDSSWTDTQYF. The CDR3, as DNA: TGTGCCAGCAGTTACGACCGGGACAGCTCTTGGACAGATACGCAGTATTTT.